This T cell receptor beta chain came from a study of blood T cell repertoires in COVID-19. About the study: The United States, Italy and Spain supplied acute and convalescent COVID-19 samples. Nucleic acid was either cDNA or gDNA, and it came from T cells, B-cell-depleted T cells, or PBMCs.

With 0 bases removed from V and 7 bases from J, the gap between germline ends came to 16 bases. This CDR3 is 16 amino acids long. Germline CDR1 MNHEY, CDR2 SVGAGI. In the source study's methods: Researchers report that nucleated cell counts were estimated from reference gene primer amplification. Sequencing used immunoSEQ multiplex PCR; TCRdb keeps in-frame clones, though not all of them. That table gives V, J and clone size, and the DNA gave D and trimming. The sample records under 300,000 clones, 82% being singletons. The chain links TRBV6-5 to TRBJ1-5; no clear D gene. This receptor was identified in a woman aged 55 to 70 with active or convalescent COVID-19. The sequencing input was peripheral blood. The CDR3 DNA follows: TGTGCCAGCAGTTACTCAGGAGTCCCCGACGGCCAGCCCCAGCATTTT. It specifies CASSYSGVPDGQPQHF.